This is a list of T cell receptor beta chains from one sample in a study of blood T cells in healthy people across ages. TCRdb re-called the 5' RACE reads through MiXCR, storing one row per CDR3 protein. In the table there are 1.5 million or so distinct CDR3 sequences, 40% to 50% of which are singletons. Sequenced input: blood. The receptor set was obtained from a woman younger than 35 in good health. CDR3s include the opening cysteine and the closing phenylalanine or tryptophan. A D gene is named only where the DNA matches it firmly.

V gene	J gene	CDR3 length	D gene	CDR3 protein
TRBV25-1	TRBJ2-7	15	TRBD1	CASTARGWTGYEQYF
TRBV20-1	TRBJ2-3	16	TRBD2	CSAIARAGGLTDMQYF
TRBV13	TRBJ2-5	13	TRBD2	CASRAGAKETQYF
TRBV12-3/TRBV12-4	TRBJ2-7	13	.	CASRAPSNYEQYF
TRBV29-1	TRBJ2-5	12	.	CSVEQGRETQYF
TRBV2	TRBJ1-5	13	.	CASSGAGDQPQHF
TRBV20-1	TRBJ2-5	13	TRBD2	CSARPGLGETQYF
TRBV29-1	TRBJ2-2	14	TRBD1	CSVERQGYTGELFF
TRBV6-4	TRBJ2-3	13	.	CASSVRSADTQYF
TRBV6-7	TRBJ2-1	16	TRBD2	CASRKFSGRSYNEQFF
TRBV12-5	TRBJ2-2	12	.	CASGLVDGELFF
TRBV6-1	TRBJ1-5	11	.	CASSEDRTQHF
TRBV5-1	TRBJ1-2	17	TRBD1	CASSLRTGRLANYGYTF
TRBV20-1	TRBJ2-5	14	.	CSARGDDLQETQYF
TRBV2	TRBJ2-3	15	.	CASTLGVGTPDTQYF
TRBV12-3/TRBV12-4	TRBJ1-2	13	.	CASSPNSYYGYTF
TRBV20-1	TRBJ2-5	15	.	CSARALDRPQETQYF
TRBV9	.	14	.	CASSVGTVVETQYF
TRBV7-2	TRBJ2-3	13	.	CASSAPLRYTQYF
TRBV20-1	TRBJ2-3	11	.	CSDHAGYTQYF
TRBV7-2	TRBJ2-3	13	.	CASSRLDSDTQYF
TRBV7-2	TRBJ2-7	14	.	CASSRPGLTYEQYF
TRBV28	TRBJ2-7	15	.	CASSFKGKGMGEQYF
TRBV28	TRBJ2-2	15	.	CASRTATPNTGELFF
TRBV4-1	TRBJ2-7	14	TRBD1	CASSQTGQSYEQYF
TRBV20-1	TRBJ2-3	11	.	CSAVLADTQYF
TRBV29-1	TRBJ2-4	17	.	CSVEGDSRTSRWNEQYF
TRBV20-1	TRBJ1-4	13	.	CSARNGMTEKLFF
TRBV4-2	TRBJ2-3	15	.	CASSQDTPGTDTQYF
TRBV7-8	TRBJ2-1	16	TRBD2	CASSPRSGNSYNEQFF
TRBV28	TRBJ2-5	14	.	CASRVGQFQETQYF
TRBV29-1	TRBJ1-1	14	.	CSVEVWGRDTEAFF
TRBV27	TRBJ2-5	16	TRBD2	CASIRRGGLLRETQYF
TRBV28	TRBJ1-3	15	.	CASSSMTVSGNTIYF
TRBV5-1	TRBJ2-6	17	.	CASSFTRQVSGANVLTF
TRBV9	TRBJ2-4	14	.	CASSGPQSKNVQYF
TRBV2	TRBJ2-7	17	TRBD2	CASSGNRLAGSPYEQYF
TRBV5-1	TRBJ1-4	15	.	CASSLKGWEPGKLFF
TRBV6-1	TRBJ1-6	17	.	CASSARAGTSAEVALHF
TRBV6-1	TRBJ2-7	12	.	CASNRIIYEQYF
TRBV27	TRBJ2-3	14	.	CASSLDWAIGTQYF
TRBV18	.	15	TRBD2	CASSLTSGATYEQFF
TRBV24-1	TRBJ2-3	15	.	CATSDQGLSTDTQYF
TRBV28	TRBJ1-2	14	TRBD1	CASSTGQGPSGYTF
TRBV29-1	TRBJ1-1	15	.	CSGIRPGAGTTEAFF
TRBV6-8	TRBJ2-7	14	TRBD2	CARNLAGVGYEQYF
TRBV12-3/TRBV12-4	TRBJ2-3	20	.	CASSSPQTLPSSIGTDTQYF
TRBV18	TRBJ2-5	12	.	CASSPPKETQYF
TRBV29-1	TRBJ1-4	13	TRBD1	CSVGKGAGEKLFF
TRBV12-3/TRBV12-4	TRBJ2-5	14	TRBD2	CASSLEVAGETQYF
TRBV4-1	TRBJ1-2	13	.	CASSQVRIYGYTF